This T cell receptor (beta chain) came from a study of Graves' ophthalmopathy and Graves' hyperthyroidism. Overall study: Researchers obtained peripheral blood at initial diagnosis, before any treatment had begun.

General study points: Also, most clonotypes expanded in the thyroid above 0.001 frequency appeared in blood.

Orbital computed tomography, together with clinical symptoms, serum thyroxine, TRAb and thyroid ultrasound, was used for diagnosis. The study amplified TCR beta CDR3 regions using RNA transcripts. The workflow started with a first-round RT-PCR run with HTBI primers and then moved on to a second-round multiplex PCR. TCRdb itself ran the multiplex PCR reads through MiXCR, one entry per CDR3 protein. There are almost 750,000 distinct CDR3 sequences in the sample; 35% to 50% occur only once, and less than 55% lies in the top ten. As concerns this clonotype: Its antigen is undetermined.

The source of this sequence is an adult man with Graves' ophthalmopathy. The sample consisted of peripheral blood.

The chain's CDR3 is CASSEVWDRAYEQYF. The CDR3 DNA sequence: TGTGCCAGCAGTGAAGTGTGGGACAGGGCCTACGAGCAGTACTTC. The V call is TRBV6-1, the J call TRBJ2-7; 9 bases map to TRBD1. The V segment lost 1 base and the J segment 2 bases; nucleotides outside the gene matches: 3. Germline assignment: CDR1 MNHNS and CDR2 SASEGT. CDR3 length: 15 amino acids.